This T cell receptor (beta chain) was identified during a study of blood T cells in healthy people across ages. Study observations and caveats: Estimates of total diversity, which came from one million sequenced T cells, were considered to be underestimates.

With a J-beta primer mix and a sample-barcoded 5' primer, a second PCR ran about 7 to 12 cycles. TCRdb called the 5' RACE reads again in MiXCR, with one record for every CDR3 protein. The table has hundreds of thousands of distinct CDR3 sequences, around 32% seen once. In this sample, this clonotype turned up many times. What it binds is unknown. J lost 0 bases, V lost 4 bases, and 5 bases had no gene match. Per the germline V gene, CDR1 is DFQATT and CDR2 is SNEGSKA (reference sequence). This CDR3 has 16 residues. Donors were healthy Caucasian individuals from Russia aged roughly 6 to 95. Every donor provided 7.5 to 10 milliliters of peripheral blood. The authors extracted at least 5 micrograms of total RNA per sample.

The gene calls are TRBV20-1 and TRBJ2-6, with TRBD1 matching 8 bases. Sequenced sample: blood. The TCR was taken from an elderly woman in good health. CDR3 amino acids: CSAIQGAPSGANVLTF. The CDR3 bases are TGCAGTGCTATTCAGGGGGCTCCCTCTGGGGCCAACGTCCTGACTTTC.